The T cell receptor beta chain described here comes from a study of CD8 T cells in Susac syndrome. RNA, at about 0.5 to 1 ug, was reverse transcribed with random hexamers. TCR beta CDR3 was amplified by immunoSEQ multiplex PCR. This amplification extended across 54 Vbeta and 13 Jbeta segments. Each CDR3 protein gets one entry after TCRdb re-called the immunoSEQ multiplex PCR reads with MiXCR. The sample yields some 140,000 distinct CDR3 sequences, roughly 80% seen once. Germline assignment: CDR1 MNHEY and CDR2 SMNVEV (reference sequence). There are 15 residues in the CDR3. Trimming pared 2 bases from V and 7 bases from J, leaving 15 bases between. Relapsing-remitting disease, either stable or active, was present in the multiple sclerosis controls, who were treatment-naive patients.

This sequence originates from a human donor with multiple sclerosis. The sequenced material came from CD8+ T cells from PBMCs. The gene calls are TRBV27 and TRBJ1-5; D is uncertain. CDR3 in amino acids: CASSLGAGFGQPQHF. CDR3 sequence (DNA): TGTGCCAGCAGTTTAGGAGCGGGATTCGGACAGCCCCAGCATTTT.